Listed below are T cell receptor beta chains from one sample, sequenced in a study of regulatory T cells in long-lasting Graves disease. TCRdb ran MiXCR on the multiplex PCR reads and lists one entry per CDR3 protein. The data contain more than 300,000 distinct CDR3 sequences, 15% to 20% of them singletons. These data also formed part of another study, on T cells in Graves' hyperthyroidism and ophthalmopathy.

This specimen consisted of peripheral blood mononuclear cells (PBMCs), obtained at new diagnosis, from a patient treated with antithyroid drugs. These receptors came from a woman between 18 and 29 years old with Graves disease. Each CDR3 is given with its conserved first and last residue. Fields, in order: J gene, V gene, clone size, D gene, CDR3 protein, CDR3 DNA. D genes are given only for firm matches. Size values are once, few and many counts, or a class for expanded clones, and some rows have none.

TRBJ1-2 TRBV20-1 - TRBD1 CSAGQTGTEDRSYTF TGCAGTGCTGGACAAACCGGGACGGAGGACAGGAGCTACACCTTC
TRBJ2-1 TRBV12-3/TRBV12-4 many - CASSFNRESEQFF TGTGCCAGCAGTTTTAACAGGGAGAGTGAGCAGTTCTTC
TRBJ1-1 TRBV9 few - CASSVMTTEAFF TGTGCCAGCAGCGTTATGACCACTGAAGCTTTCTTT
TRBJ1-1 TRBV5-1 many TRBD1 CASSPPGQDTEAFF TGCGCCAGCAGCCCCCCGGGACAGGACACTGAAGCTTTCTTT
TRBJ1-4 TRBV20-1 many TRBD1 CSAQGTGEKLFF TGCAGTGCTCAGGGGACAGGAGAAAAACTGTTTTTT
TRBJ2-7 TRBV9 many TRBD2 CASSPMTSGVPYEQYF TGTGCCAGCAGCCCAATGACTAGCGGGGTTCCCTACGAGCAGTACTTC
TRBJ2-5 TRBV7-3 - TRBD2 CASSPMGREGGETQYF TGTGCCAGCAGCCCGATGGGGCGGGAGGGAGGGGAGACCCAGTACTTC
TRBJ2-2 TRBV19 - - CASKVSGTTGELFF TGTGCCAGTAAGGTTAGCGGCACCACCGGGGAGCTGTTTTTT
TRBJ2-6 TRBV10-3 many - CAISDGPGANVLTF TGTGCCATCAGCGACGGCCCTGGGGCCAACGTCCTGACTTTC
TRBJ2-7 TRBV5-1 - TRBD2 CASRLARLAGVFGVNEQYF TGCGCCAGCAGGCTAGCTCGACTAGCGGGAGTGTTTGGCGTGAACGAGCAGTACTTC
TRBJ2-6 TRBV6-2/TRBV6-3 many - CASSYTGSGANVLTF TGTGCCAGCAGTTACACGGGATCAGGGGCCAACGTCCTGACTTTC
TRBJ2-4 TRBV28 few TRBD1 CASSLSGTGENIQYF TGTGCCAGCAGTTTATCTGGGACAGGGGAAAACATTCAGTACTTC
TRBJ2-7 TRBV7-2 few TRBD2 CASGWGLAGDHPRSYEQYF TGTGCCAGCGGCTGGGGACTAGCGGGGGATCATCCACGCTCCTACGAGCAGTACTTC
TRBJ2-7 TRBV28 many - CASSAGHEQYF TGTGCCAGCAGCGCCGGCCACGAGCAGTACTTC
TRBJ2-7 TRBV2 many TRBD2 CASSEGRGDSYEQYF TGTGCCAGCAGTGAAGGGCGGGGGGACTCCTACGAGCAGTACTTC
TRBJ1-2 TRBV11-2 few - CASSLSTESSNYGYTF TGTGCCAGCAGCCTCTCGACAGAAAGCTCTAACTATGGCTACACCTTC
TRBJ1-2 TRBV5-4 - - CASSGGENYGYTF TGTGCCAGCAGCGGGGGGGAGAACTATGGCTACACCTTC
TRBJ2-5 TRBV5-5 many - CASSPEGGSETQYF TGTGCCAGCAGCCCGGAGGGGGGGAGTGAGACCCAGTACTTC
TRBJ1-4 TRBV15 - - CATSRGGIANEKLFF TGTGCCACCAGCCGCGGAGGAATAGCGAATGAAAAACTGTTTTTT
TRBJ2-5 TRBV20-1 - - CSASPPRGQQETRYF TGCAGTGCTTCCCCGCCCCGGGGGCAGCAAGAGACCCGGTACTTC
TRBJ2-1 TRBV9 few - CASSVAGQEYNEQFF TGTGCCAGCAGCGTAGCGGGACAAGAATACAATGAGCAGTTCTTC
TRBJ2-3 TRBV11-1 many - CASSARERAGDTQYF TGTGCCAGCAGCGCTAGGGAGAGGGCGGGAGATACGCAGTATTTT
TRBJ2-1 TRBV7-9 many TRBD2 CASSPGLAGATGHSSYNEQFF TGTGCCAGCAGCCCTGGACTAGCGGGAGCCACTGGACATAGCTCCTACAATGAGCAGTTCTTC
TRBJ2-1 TRBV7-9 many TRBD1 CASSSRQGKFF TGTGCCAGCAGCTCACGACAGGGAAAGTTCTTC
TRBJ2-1 TRBV12-3/TRBV12-4 - - CASSLRTPKAGPYNEQFF TGTGCCAGCAGTTTACGAACCCCGAAGGCAGGGCCCTACAATGAGCAGTTCTTC
TRBJ2-7 TRBV19 - TRBD2 CASGAGGYYEQYF TGTGCCAGTGGAGCGGGGGGATACTACGAGCAGTACTTC
TRBJ1-1 TRBV28 many - CASTLLPTVNTEAFF TGTGCCAGCACCCTACTCCCGACAGTGAACACTGAAGCTTTCTTT
TRBJ2-1 TRBV6-1 many TRBD2 CASRKPPWSSGGTNEQFF TGTGCCAGCAGGAAGCCCCCCTGGTCTAGCGGGGGGACCAATGAGCAGTTCTTC
TRBJ2-3 TRBV4-1 few - CASSQEAGDTQYF TGCGCCAGCAGCCAAGAGGCGGGAGATACGCAGTATTTT
TRBJ2-4 TRBV15 - - CATSRGRVIGNIQYF TGTGCCACCAGCAGGGGCAGGGTTATAGGAAACATTCAGTACTTC
TRBJ2-3 TRBV20-1 - TRBD2 CSASGGAPDTQYF TGCAGTGCTAGCGGGGGGGCCCCAGATACGCAGTATTTT
TRBJ2-1 TRBV12-3/TRBV12-4 - - CASSFGPSGSNEQFF TGTGCCAGCAGTTTCGGCCCTAGTGGGTCCAATGAGCAGTTCTTC
TRBJ1-2 TRBV10-3 many - CAISELTANYGYTF TGTGCCATCAGTGAGTTGACAGCTAACTATGGCTACACCTTC
TRBJ2-5 TRBV28 many TRBD2 CASSLPGLHLQETQYF TGTGCCAGCAGTCTCCCGGGACTACACCTCCAAGAGACCCAGTACTTC
TRBJ1-1 TRBV18 many - CASSPGENTEAFF TGTGCCAGCTCACCAGGAGAGAACACTGAAGCTTTCTTT
TRBJ2-5 TRBV5-1 many TRBD1 CASSATGDQETQYF TGCGCCAGCAGCGCGACAGGGGACCAAGAGACCCAGTACTTC
TRBJ2-3 TRBV28 many - CASSFSRRRDTQYF TGTGCCAGCAGTTTCTCGCGGCGGCGAGATACGCAGTATTTT
TRBJ2-3 TRBV6-4 few - CASSDSKNGGTNTQYF TGTGCCAGCAGTGACTCGAAGAACGGGGGAACAAATACGCAGTATTTT